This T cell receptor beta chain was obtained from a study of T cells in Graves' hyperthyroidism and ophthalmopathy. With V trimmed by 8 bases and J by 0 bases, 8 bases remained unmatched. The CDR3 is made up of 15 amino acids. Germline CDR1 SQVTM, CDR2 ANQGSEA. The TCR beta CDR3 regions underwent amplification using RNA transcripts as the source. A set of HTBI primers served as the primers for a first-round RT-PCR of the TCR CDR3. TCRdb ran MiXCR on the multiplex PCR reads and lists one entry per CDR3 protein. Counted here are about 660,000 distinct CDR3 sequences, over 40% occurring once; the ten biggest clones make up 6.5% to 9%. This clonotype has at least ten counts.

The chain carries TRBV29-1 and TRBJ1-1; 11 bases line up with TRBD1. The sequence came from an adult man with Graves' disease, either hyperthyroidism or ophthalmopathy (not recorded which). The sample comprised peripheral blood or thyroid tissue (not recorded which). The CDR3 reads CSMRTGGKVNTEAFF. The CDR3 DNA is TGCAGCATGAGGACAGGGGGCAAAGTGAACACTGAAGCTTTCTTT.